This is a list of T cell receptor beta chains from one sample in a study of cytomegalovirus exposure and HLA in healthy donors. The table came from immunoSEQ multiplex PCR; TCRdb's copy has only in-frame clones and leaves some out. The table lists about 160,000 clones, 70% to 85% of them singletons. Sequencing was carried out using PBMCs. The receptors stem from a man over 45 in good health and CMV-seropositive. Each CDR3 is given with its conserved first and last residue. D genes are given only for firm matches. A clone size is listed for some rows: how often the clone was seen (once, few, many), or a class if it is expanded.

cdr3_nt: TGTGCCAGCAGACTCCGGGACAGGGGTCGCTACACCTTC
cdr3_aa: CASRLRDRGRYTF
d_call: TRBD1
v_call: TRBV6-6
clone_size: -
j_call: TRBJ1-2

cdr3_nt: TGTGCCAGCAGCTTGGGCTCAAAAGAGACCCAGTACTTC
cdr3_aa: CASSLGSKETQYF
d_call: -
v_call: TRBV7-3
clone_size: -
j_call: TRBJ2-5

cdr3_nt: TGTGCCAGCAGGGAGTCGGCGCGGGAGCAGTACTTC
cdr3_aa: CASRESAREQYF
d_call: -
v_call: TRBV6-1
clone_size: -
j_call: TRBJ2-7

cdr3_nt: TGTGCCAGCAGGTATCAACTAGCGGGAGTCAATGAGCAGTTCTTC
cdr3_aa: CASRYQLAGVNEQFF
d_call: TRBD2
v_call: TRBV7-2
clone_size: -
j_call: TRBJ2-1

cdr3_nt: TGTGCCAGCAGCTTCAGGACAGCGAACACCGGGGAGCTGTTTTTT
cdr3_aa: CASSFRTANTGELFF
d_call: -
v_call: TRBV5-6
clone_size: -
j_call: TRBJ2-2

cdr3_nt: TGCGCCAGCAGCTGGGGACTAGGAGGAGAGACCCAGTACTTC
cdr3_aa: CASSWGLGGETQYF
d_call: TRBD2
v_call: TRBV5-1
clone_size: -
j_call: TRBJ2-5

cdr3_nt: TGCAGCGTTGCCGGGACTCCCAATGAGCAGTTCTTC
cdr3_aa: CSVAGTPNEQFF
d_call: -
v_call: TRBV29-1
clone_size: -
j_call: TRBJ2-1

cdr3_nt: TGTGCCAGCAGTGGGGTCCGGACAGGATCCATATATTTT
cdr3_aa: CASSGVRTGSIYF
d_call: TRBD1
v_call: TRBV2
clone_size: -
j_call: TRBJ1-3

cdr3_nt: TGCGCCAGCAGCTTCGAAGGACAGGGAGCAAATGAGCAGTTCTTC
cdr3_aa: CASSFEGQGANEQFF
d_call: TRBD1
v_call: TRBV5-1
clone_size: -
j_call: TRBJ2-1

cdr3_nt: TGCGCCAGCAGACAGGGGGACTACGAGCAGTACTTC
cdr3_aa: CASRQGDYEQYF
d_call: TRBD1
v_call: TRBV10-2
clone_size: -
j_call: TRBJ2-7

cdr3_nt: TGCGCCAGCAGCTTGGTCGAGTACACTGAAGCTTTCTTT
cdr3_aa: CASSLVEYTEAFF
d_call: -
v_call: TRBV5-1
clone_size: -
j_call: TRBJ1-1

cdr3_nt: TGTGCCAGCAGTCTCCGGCGGTTTGGCAGGGTAACTGGAAACACCATATATTTT
cdr3_aa: CASSLRRFGRVTGNTIYF
d_call: -
v_call: TRBV2
clone_size: once
j_call: TRBJ1-3

cdr3_nt: TGCGCCAGCAGCTTCTATCGGGGTGGTGGCTACACCTTC
cdr3_aa: CASSFYRGGGYTF
d_call: -
v_call: TRBV5-1
clone_size: -
j_call: TRBJ1-2

cdr3_nt: TGCAGCGTCCCGGGACTAGCGGGCTCGGACTCCTACAATGAGCAGTTCTTC
cdr3_aa: CSVPGLAGSDSYNEQFF
d_call: TRBD2
v_call: TRBV29-1
clone_size: -
j_call: TRBJ2-1

cdr3_nt: TGTGCCAGCAGCTTAGTGTTGGACACCGATGGCTACACCTTC
cdr3_aa: CASSLVLDTDGYTF
d_call: -
v_call: TRBV7-9
clone_size: -
j_call: TRBJ1-2

cdr3_nt: TGTGCCAGCTCGCGTCTTGGCAGCGAAAATTCACCCCTCCACTTT
cdr3_aa: CASSRLGSENSPLHF
d_call: -
v_call: TRBV18
clone_size: -
j_call: TRBJ1-6

cdr3_nt: TGTGCCAGCAGCTTGCTCCCCCGGGGTACTCGAACCAACTACGAGCAGTACTTC
cdr3_aa: CASSLLPRGTRTNYEQYF
d_call: -
v_call: TRBV7-3
clone_size: many
j_call: TRBJ2-7

cdr3_nt: TGTGCCAGCAGTTCAGCAGGGGCACTTAACTATGGCTACACCTTC
cdr3_aa: CASSSAGALNYGYTF
d_call: -
v_call: TRBV6-5
clone_size: -
j_call: TRBJ1-2

cdr3_nt: TGTGCCAGCAGTAACCGGGACTTAGGGGCCTACGAGCAGTACTTC
cdr3_aa: CASSNRDLGAYEQYF
d_call: -
v_call: TRBV4-2
clone_size: -
j_call: TRBJ2-7